Listed here are 10 T cell receptor beta chains from one sample, sequenced in a study of blood T cell repertoires in COVID-19. Repertoires were generated with immunoSEQ multiplex PCR, while TCRdb's copy carries only in-frame clones and drops some. The sample records 100,000 to 150,000 clones, roughly 83% being singletons. Sequenced input: peripheral blood. Receptors originate from a man between 60 and 75 years old with acute or convalescent COVID-19.

The CDR3 sequence: CASSTRGQGYTF. CDR3 DNA sequence: TGTGCCAGCAGTACCAGGGGGCAAGGCTACACCTTC. The V and J genes are TRBV6-5 and TRBJ1-2, with TRBD1 matching 8 bases. Losses at the gene ends were 5 bases for V and 8 bases for J; bases not matched to a gene: 4. There are 12 residues in the CDR3. The germline CDR1 and CDR2 sequences are MNHEY and SVGAGI.

This chain joins TRBV5-8 and TRBJ2-1; D is possibly TRBD2 (7 bases). The V end lost 1 base, the J end lost 4 bases, and 15 bases lay between the germline ends. The germline V gene encodes CDR1 SGHTS and CDR2 YDEGEE. The CDR3 has 16 amino acids. The CDR3 DNA is TGTGCCAGCAGCTTGAGGGGGGGGGATCCTTACAATGAGCAGTTCTTC. Encoded protein: CASSLRGGDPYNEQFF.

The chain has TRBV5-1 and TRBJ2-1, with 11 bases that match TRBD2. The CDR3 contains 15 residues. Germline V gene sequence: CDR1 SGHRS, CDR2 YFSETQ. The ends lost 1 base at V and 7 bases at J; junction bases unmatched: 4. This CDR3 reads CASSLMASGGNEQFF. CDR3 DNA: TGCGCCAGCAGCTTGATGGCTAGCGGGGGGAATGAGCAGTTCTTC.

The chain employs TRBV21-1 and TRBJ1-5; whether TRBD1, the table's D call, matches the DNA was not checked. TRBV21-1 is a known pseudogene. The CDR3 length is 15 residues. The CDR3 sequence is CASSHHGQLNQPQHF. The CDR3, as DNA: TGTGCCAGCAGCCACCATGGACAGCTCAATCAGCCCCAGCATTTT.

Only one count was recorded for this clone. This chain joins TRBV18 and TRBJ2-7; D unclear. Germline lookup yields CDR1 KGHSH and CDR2 LQKENI. Trimming took 0 bases from V and 2 from J, leaving 8 bases between them. The CDR3 totals 14 residues. The CDR3 is CASSPPLGPYEQYF. The CDR3 bases are TGTGCCAGCTCACCACCCCTAGGCCCCTACGAGCAGTACTTC.

The gene calls are TRBV5-1 and TRBJ2-5; 9 positions match TRBD1. The germline gives CDR1 SGHRS, CDR2 YFSETQ. This CDR3 has 15 residues. V trimming: 3 bases; J trimming: 2 bases; junction bases outside the gene matches: 5. In DNA form, the CDR3 reads TGCGCCAGCAGCTGGGGACAGGGAAGACAAGAGACCCAGTACTTC. This codes for CASSWGQGRQETQYF.

J is TRBJ2-7 and V is TRBV4-1, with 11 bases matching TRBD1. In germline, CDR1 is MGHRA, CDR2 YSYEKL. The trim removed 3 bases at V and 5 bases at J, leaving 6 bases unmatched. The CDR3 length is 15 residues. Here the CDR3 DNA reads TGCGCCAGCAGCCATCCCGGACAGGGGGCCCACGAGCAGTACTTC. Translating it yields CASSHPGQGAHEQYF.

The CDR3 DNA follows: TGTGCCAGCAGCCCTCCGGGGGACAGGGGTTGGGAAAAACTGTTTTTT. Its protein product is CASSPPGDRGWEKLFF. The V and J genes are TRBV7-7 and TRBJ1-4; 10 bases agree with TRBD1. V gave up 5 bases and J gave up 8 bases; unmatched junction bases: 11. The CDR3 runs to 16 residues. From germline, CDR1 is SSHAT and CDR2 FNYEAQ (reference sequence).

The chain is built from TRBV10-3 and TRBJ1-5; TRBD1 matches at 7 bases. CDR1 ENHRY and CDR2 SYGVKD come from the germline V gene. The CDR3 runs 14 residues. Losses at the gene ends were 10 bases for V and 3 bases for J; bases not matched to a gene: 9. The CDR3 here is CATRLGQDNQPQHF. In DNA, the CDR3 is TGTGCCACCCGCCTAGGACAGGACAATCAGCCCCAGCATTTT.

The rearrangement uses TRBV19 and TRBJ1-3; 7 nucleotides agree with TRBD1. V lost 9 bases and J lost 0; bases outside the gene matches: 5. The germline V gene has CDR1 LNHDA and CDR2 SQIVND (reference sequence). The CDR3 runs to 14 residues. The DNA of the CDR3 is TGTGCCAGCCTGGGACAGATCTCTGGAAACACCATATATTTT. It specifies CASLGQISGNTIYF. The full variable domain, in which reference TRBV19 and TRBJ1-3 provide the parts outside the CDR3, is DGGITQSPKYLFRKEGQNVTLSCEQNLNHDAMYWYRQDPGQGLRLIYYSQIVNDFQKGDIAEGYSVSREKKESFPLTVTSAQKNPTAFYLCASLGQISGNTIYFGEGSWLTVV.